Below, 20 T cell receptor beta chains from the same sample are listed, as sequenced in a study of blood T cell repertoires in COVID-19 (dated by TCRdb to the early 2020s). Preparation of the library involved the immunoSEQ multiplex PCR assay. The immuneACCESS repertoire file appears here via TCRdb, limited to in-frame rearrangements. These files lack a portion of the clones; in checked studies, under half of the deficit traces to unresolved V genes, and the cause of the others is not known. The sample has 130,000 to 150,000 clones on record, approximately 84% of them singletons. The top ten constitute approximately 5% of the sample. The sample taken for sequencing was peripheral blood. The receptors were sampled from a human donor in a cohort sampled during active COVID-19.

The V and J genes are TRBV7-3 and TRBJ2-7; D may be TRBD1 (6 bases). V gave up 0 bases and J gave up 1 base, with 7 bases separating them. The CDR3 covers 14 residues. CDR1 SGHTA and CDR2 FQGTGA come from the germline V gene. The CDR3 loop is CASSLTDSSYEQYF. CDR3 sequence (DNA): TGTGCCAGCAGCTTAACGGACAGTTCCTACGAGCAGTACTTC.

CDR3 residues: CASSQLASEVEQFF. The CDR3 region has the DNA TGTGCCAGCAGCCAATTGGCTAGCGAAGTTGAGCAGTTCTTC. The rearrangement uses TRBV14 and TRBJ2-1, with D maybe TRBD2 (6 bases). CDR1 is SGHDN and CDR2 is FVKESK in the germline V gene. There are 14 residues in the CDR3. V lost 2 bases to trimming and J lost 9 bases, with 14 bases between them.

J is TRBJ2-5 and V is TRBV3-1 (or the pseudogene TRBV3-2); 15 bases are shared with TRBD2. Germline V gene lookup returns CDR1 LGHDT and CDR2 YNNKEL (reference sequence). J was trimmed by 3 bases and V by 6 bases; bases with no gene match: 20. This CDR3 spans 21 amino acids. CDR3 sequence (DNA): TGTGCCAGCAGAAAGAACACACCGGGACTAGCGGGAGGCGAGGGGAAAGAGACCCAGTACTTC. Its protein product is CASRKNTPGLAGGEGKETQYF.

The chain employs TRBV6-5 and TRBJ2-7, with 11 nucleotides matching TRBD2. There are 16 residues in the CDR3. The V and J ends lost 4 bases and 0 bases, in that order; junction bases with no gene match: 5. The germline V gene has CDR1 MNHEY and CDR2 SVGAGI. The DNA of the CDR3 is TGTGCCAGCAGTTCGGGACTAGCGGCAAGCTCCTACGAGCAGTACGTC. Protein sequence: CASSSGLAASSYEQYV.

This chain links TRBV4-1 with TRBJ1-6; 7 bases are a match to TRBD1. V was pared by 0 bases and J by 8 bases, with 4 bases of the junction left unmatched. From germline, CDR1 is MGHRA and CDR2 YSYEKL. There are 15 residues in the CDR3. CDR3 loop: CASSQDSGGHSPLHF. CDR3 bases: TGCGCCAGCAGCCAAGATTCAGGGGGGCATTCACCCCTCCACTTT.

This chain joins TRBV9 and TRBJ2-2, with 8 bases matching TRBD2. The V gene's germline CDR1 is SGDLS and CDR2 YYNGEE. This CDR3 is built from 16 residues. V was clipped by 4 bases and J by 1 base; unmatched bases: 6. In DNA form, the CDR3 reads TGTGCCAGCAGCAAACGGGGGGGAGAGAACACCGGGGAGCTGTTTTTT. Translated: CASSKRGGENTGELFF. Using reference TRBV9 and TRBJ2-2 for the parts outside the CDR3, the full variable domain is DSGVTQTPKHLITATGQRVTLRCSPRSGDLSVYWYQQSLDQGLQFLIQYYNGEERAKGNILERFSAQQFPDLHSELNLSSLELGDSALYFCASSKRGGENTGELFFGEGSRLTVL.

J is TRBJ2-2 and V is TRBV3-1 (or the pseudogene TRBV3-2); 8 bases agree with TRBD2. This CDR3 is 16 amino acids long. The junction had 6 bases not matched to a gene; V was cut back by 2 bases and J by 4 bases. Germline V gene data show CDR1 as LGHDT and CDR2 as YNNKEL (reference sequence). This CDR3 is CASSQRTSSSTGELFF. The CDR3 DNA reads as TGTGCCAGCAGCCAAAGGACTAGCTCGAGCACCGGGGAGCTGTTTTTT.

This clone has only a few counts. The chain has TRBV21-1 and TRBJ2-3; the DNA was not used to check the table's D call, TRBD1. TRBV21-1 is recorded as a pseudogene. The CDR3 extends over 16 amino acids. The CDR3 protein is CASSEDRGGVTDTQYF. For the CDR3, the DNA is TGTGCCAGCAGCGAAGACAGGGGTGGTGTCACAGATACGCAGTATTTT.

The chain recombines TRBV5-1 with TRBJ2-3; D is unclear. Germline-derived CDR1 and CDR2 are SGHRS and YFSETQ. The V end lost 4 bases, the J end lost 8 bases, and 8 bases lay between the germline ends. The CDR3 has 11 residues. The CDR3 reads CASSPPGTQYF. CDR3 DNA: TGCGCCAGCAGCCCCCCGGGTACGCAGTATTTT.

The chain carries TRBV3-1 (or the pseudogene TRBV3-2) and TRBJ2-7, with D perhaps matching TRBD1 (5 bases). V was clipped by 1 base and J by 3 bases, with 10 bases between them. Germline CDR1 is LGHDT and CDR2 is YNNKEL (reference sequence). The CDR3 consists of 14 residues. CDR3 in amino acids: CASSQAQGFYEQYF. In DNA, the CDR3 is TGTGCCAGCAGCCAAGCTCAGGGATTCTACGAGCAGTACTTC.

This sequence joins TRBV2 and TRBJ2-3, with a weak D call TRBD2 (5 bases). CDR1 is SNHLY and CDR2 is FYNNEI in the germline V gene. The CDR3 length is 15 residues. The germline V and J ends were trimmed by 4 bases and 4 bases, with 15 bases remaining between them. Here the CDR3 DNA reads TGTGCCAGCAGTGTGGGCCAAGCAGCGGCAGATACGCAGTATTTT. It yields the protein CASSVGQAAADTQYF.

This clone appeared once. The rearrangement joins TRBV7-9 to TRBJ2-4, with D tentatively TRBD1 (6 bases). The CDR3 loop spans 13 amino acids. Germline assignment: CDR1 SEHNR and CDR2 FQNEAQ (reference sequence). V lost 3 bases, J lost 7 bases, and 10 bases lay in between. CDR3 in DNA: TGTGCCAGCAGCTTTGGTCAGGGGAACATTCAGTACTTC. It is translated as CASSFGQGNIQYF.

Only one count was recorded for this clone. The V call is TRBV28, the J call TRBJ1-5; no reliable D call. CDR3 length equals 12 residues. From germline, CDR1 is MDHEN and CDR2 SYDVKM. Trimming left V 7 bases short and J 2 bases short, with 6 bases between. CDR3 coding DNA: TGTGCCAGCATCGCGGGCAATCAGCCCCAGCATTTT. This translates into CASIAGNQPQHF.

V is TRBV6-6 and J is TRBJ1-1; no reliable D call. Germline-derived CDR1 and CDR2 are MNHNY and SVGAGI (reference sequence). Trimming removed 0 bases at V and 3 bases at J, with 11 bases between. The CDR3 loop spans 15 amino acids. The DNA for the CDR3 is TGTGCCAGCAGTTACTCGAGGGTGTTGCACACTGAAGCTTTCTTT. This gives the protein CASSYSRVLHTEAFF.

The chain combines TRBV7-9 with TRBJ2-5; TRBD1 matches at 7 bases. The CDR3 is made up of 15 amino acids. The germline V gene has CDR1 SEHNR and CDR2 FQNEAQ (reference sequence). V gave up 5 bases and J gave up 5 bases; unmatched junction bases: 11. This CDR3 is CASSPDRVRVETQYF. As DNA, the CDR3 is TGTGCCAGCAGCCCTGACAGGGTAAGAGTGGAGACCCAGTACTTC.

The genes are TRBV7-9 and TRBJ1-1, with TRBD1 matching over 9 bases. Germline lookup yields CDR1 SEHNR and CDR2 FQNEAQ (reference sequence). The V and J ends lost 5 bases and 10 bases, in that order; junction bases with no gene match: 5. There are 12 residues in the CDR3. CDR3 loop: CASSEGQGAAFF. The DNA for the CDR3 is TGTGCCAGCAGCGAGGGACAGGGCGCAGCTTTCTTT.

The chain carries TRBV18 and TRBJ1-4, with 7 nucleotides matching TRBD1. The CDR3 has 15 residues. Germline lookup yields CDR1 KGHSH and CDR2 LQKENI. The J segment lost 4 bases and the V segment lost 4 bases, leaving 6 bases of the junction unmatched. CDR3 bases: TGTGCCAGCTCACTCCGAACAGGGGATAATGAAAAACTGTTTTTT. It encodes CASSLRTGDNEKLFF.

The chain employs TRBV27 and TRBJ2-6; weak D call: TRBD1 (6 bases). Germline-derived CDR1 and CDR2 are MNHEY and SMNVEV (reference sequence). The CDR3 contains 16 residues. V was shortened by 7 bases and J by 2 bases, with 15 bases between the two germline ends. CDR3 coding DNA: TGTGCCAGCAAGGACAGAATAACCACTGGGGCCAACGTCCTGACTTTC. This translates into CASKDRITTGANVLTF.

The CDR3 reads CASRQMPGLQETQYF. DNA of the CDR3: TGCGCCAGCAGACAGATGCCGGGACTACAAGAGACCCAGTACTTC. V gene TRBV5-1 combines with J gene TRBJ2-5; 7 bases align to TRBD2. J lost 2 bases, V lost 5 bases, and 9 bases had no gene match. This CDR3 has 15 amino acids. Germline V gene lookup returns CDR1 SGHRS and CDR2 YFSETQ.

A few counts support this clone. CDR3 sequence reads: CASAGTGHGYTF. The CDR3 DNA follows: TGTGCCAGCGCCGGGACAGGGCATGGCTACACCTTC. The gene calls are TRBV19 and TRBJ1-2, with 9 bases that match TRBD1. Unmatched junction bases numbered 5, after V lost 9 bases and J lost 6 bases. Germline V CDR1 and CDR2: LNHDA, SQIVND (reference sequence). The CDR3 length is 12 residues.